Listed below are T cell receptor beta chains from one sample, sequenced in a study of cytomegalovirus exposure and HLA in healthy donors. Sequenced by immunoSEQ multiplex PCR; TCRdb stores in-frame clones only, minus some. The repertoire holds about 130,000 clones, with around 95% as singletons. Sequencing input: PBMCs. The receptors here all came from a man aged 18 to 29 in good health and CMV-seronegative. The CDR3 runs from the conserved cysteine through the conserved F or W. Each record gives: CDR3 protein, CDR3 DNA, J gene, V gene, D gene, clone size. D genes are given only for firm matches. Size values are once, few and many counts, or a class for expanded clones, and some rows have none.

CSVDRADTDTQYF | TGCAGCGTGGACAGGGCCGACACAGATACGCAGTATTTT | TRBJ2-3 | TRBV29-1 | TRBD1 | .
CATRRTGESETQYF | TGTGCCACCAGACGGACAGGGGAGTCGGAGACCCAGTACTTC | TRBJ2-5 | TRBV6-7 | TRBD1 | .
CASSERGGGLADVIFYNEQFF | TGTGCCAGCAGCGAGCGGGGAGGGGGACTAGCGGACGTAATCTTTTACAATGAGCAGTTCTTC | TRBJ2-1 | TRBV9 | TRBD2 | once
CASSLSGGYNEQFF | TGTGCCAGCAGTTTGTCCGGAGGATACAATGAGCAGTTCTTC | TRBJ2-1 | TRBV27 | . | .
CSVEDTGYSSYEQYF | TGCAGCGTTGAAGATACAGGCTATAGCTCCTACGAGCAGTACTTC | TRBJ2-7 | TRBV29-1 | . | .
CASSPDREYEQYF | TGTGCCAGCAGTCCTGACAGGGAGTACGAGCAGTACTTC | TRBJ2-7 | TRBV7-2 | TRBD1 | .
CAWSEGPGGEKLFF | TGTGCCTGGAGTGAGGGACCCGGGGGTGAAAAACTGTTTTTT | TRBJ1-4 | TRBV30 | . | .
CASRTGLEKLFF | TGTGCCAGCAGGACAGGGTTGGAGAAACTGTTTTTT | TRBJ1-4 | TRBV6-1 | TRBD1 | .
CASSLWGLSNQPQHF | TGTGCCAGCAGTTTGTGGGGGCTGAGCAATCAGCCCCAGCATTTT | TRBJ1-5 | TRBV28 | . | once
CASSLMGRTDNEQFF | TGTGCCAGCAGCTTAATGGGTCGGACAGACAATGAGCAGTTCTTC | TRBJ2-1 | TRBV7-3 | . | .
CASRHSSGNTIYF | TGTGCCAGCAGGCACAGCTCTGGAAACACCATATATTTT | TRBJ1-3 | TRBV6-1 | . | .
CASSLIGGNYGYTF | TGTGCCAGCAGCTTAATTGGAGGCAACTATGGCTACACCTTC | TRBJ1-2 | TRBV11-1 | . | .
CASSQGLDQPQHF | TGTGCCAGCAGCCAAGGTTTAGATCAGCCCCAGCATTTT | TRBJ1-5 | TRBV14 | . | .
CASSIQGSGNTIYF | TGTGCCAGCAGCATCCAGGGATCTGGAAACACCATATATTTT | TRBJ1-3 | TRBV7-2 | . | .
CASSDETSGFNEQFF | TGTGCCAGCAGCGACGAGACTAGCGGGTTCAATGAGCAGTTCTTC | TRBJ2-1 | TRBV9 | TRBD2 | once
CASSPGKIRGAYEQYF | TGTGCCAGCAGCCCAGGGAAGATCCGGGGGGCCTACGAGCAGTACTTC | TRBJ2-7 | TRBV7-2 | TRBD2 | once
CASRVRGFGEAFF | TGTGCCAGCAGAGTCAGGGGTTTCGGTGAAGCTTTCTTT | TRBJ1-1 | TRBV27 | . | .
CASSPTSDEQYF | TGTGCCAGCAGCCCGACTAGCGACGAGCAGTACTTC | TRBJ2-7 | TRBV6-6 | TRBD2 | .
CASSEREQETQYF | TGTGCCAGCAGTGAAAGGGAGCAAGAGACCCAGTACTTC | TRBJ2-5 | TRBV6-1 | . | .
CASSLVRGNTGELFF | TGCGCCAGCAGCTTGGTCAGGGGGAACACCGGGGAGCTGTTTTTT | TRBJ2-2 | TRBV5-1 | . | .
CASSVAGGRGHQETQYF | TGTGCCAGCAGCGTAGCTGGGGGGAGGGGTCACCAAGAGACCCAGTACTTC | TRBJ2-5 | TRBV9 | TRBD2 | .
CSALAGRSNNEQFF | TGCAGCGCGTTAGCGGGACGATCGAACAATGAGCAGTTCTTC | TRBJ2-1 | TRBV29-1 | TRBD2 | .
CASSSRTDNEQFF | TGTGCCAGCAGCAGTAGGACAGACAATGAGCAGTTCTTC | TRBJ2-1 | TRBV11-1 | . | .
CASTLSSGTFYNEQFF | TGTGCCAGCACCCTTAGTAGCGGGACCTTCTACAATGAGCAGTTCTTC | TRBJ2-1 | TRBV27 | TRBD2 | .
CASSLDRGNEQFF | TGTGCCAGCAGCCTCGACAGGGGAAATGAGCAGTTCTTC | TRBJ2-1 | TRBV5-4 | TRBD1 | .
CASSLLSVGTEAFF | TGTGCCAGCAGCCTACTTTCCGTCGGCACTGAAGCTTTCTTT | TRBJ1-1 | TRBV27 | . | .
CASSQDWLAGGHEQFF | TGCGCCAGCAGCCAAGATTGGCTAGCGGGAGGCCATGAGCAGTTCTTC | TRBJ2-1 | TRBV4-3 | TRBD2 | .
CASSPHPDRDGTDTQYF | TGTGCCAGCAGCCCCCACCCCGACAGGGACGGCACAGATACGCAGTATTTT | TRBJ2-3 | TRBV27 | TRBD1 | .
CASSLTVVGNTEAFF | TGTGCCAGCAGTTTAACAGTGGTGGGGAACACTGAAGCTTTCTTT | TRBJ1-1 | TRBV27 | . | .
CASSPASGMVHEQYF | TGTGCCAGCAGCCCAGCTTCGGGTATGGTCCACGAGCAGTACTTC | TRBJ2-7 | TRBV7-3 | . | .
CASSLGGMETQYF | TGTGCCAGCAGCTTGGGAGGGATGGAGACCCAGTACTTC | TRBJ2-5 | TRBV5-6 | . | .
CASRALSEAFF | TGTGCCAGCAGGGCCCTTTCGGAGGCTTTCTTT | TRBJ1-1 | TRBV27 | . | .
CASSLSLAANNEQFF | TGTGCCAGCAGCCTTTCGCTAGCGGCAAACAATGAGCAGTTCTTC | TRBJ2-1 | TRBV28 | TRBD2 | .
CASSRTRQAHGYTF | TGCGCCAGCAGCCGGACCAGACAGGCTCATGGCTACACCTTC | TRBJ1-2 | TRBV4-3 | . | .
CASSVDRGAYNEQFF | TGTGCCAGCAGCGTAGACAGGGGGGCCTACAATGAGCAGTTCTTC | TRBJ2-1 | TRBV9 | TRBD1 | .
CASSRTGSSGANVLTF | TGTGCCAGCAGCCGGACAGGGAGCTCTGGGGCCAACGTCCTGACTTTC | TRBJ2-6 | TRBV2 | TRBD1 | .
CASSPRWGGSYNEQFF | TGTGCCAGCAGCCCCCGATGGGGCGGCTCCTACAATGAGCAGTTCTTC | TRBJ2-1 | TRBV4-2 | . | once
CASSQVLRQGDGYTF | TGCGCCAGCAGCCAAGTCCTTCGACAGGGGGATGGCTACACCTTC | TRBJ1-2 | TRBV4-3 | TRBD1 | .
CASSFLTGPATNEKLFF | TGTGCCAGCAGTTTCCTGACAGGACCTGCAACTAATGAAAAACTGTTTTTT | TRBJ1-4 | TRBV27 | . | once
CASSLRTGLRTEAFF | TGTGCCAGCAGCTTGAGGACAGGGCTTAGGACTGAAGCTTTCTTT | TRBJ1-1 | TRBV5-5 | TRBD1 | .
CASSASDSSYEQYF | TGTGCCAGCAGCGCGTCGGACAGTTCCTACGAGCAGTACTTC | TRBJ2-7 | TRBV9 | . | .
CASSTRDNQNNEQFF | TGTGCCAGCAGCACACGGGACAATCAGAACAATGAGCAGTTCTTC | TRBJ2-1 | TRBV7-6 | . | .
CASSRGGPNQPQHF | TGTGCCAGCAGTCGGGGAGGTCCCAATCAGCCCCAGCATTTT | TRBJ1-5 | TRBV6-5 | . | .
CASSQGSGNQETQYF | TGCGCCAGCAGTCAAGGTAGCGGGAACCAAGAGACCCAGTACTTC | TRBJ2-5 | TRBV4-3 | TRBD2 | .
CASSPQGTGGAYEQYF | TGTGCCAGCTCACCTCAAGGGACAGGGGGAGCCTACGAGCAGTACTTC | TRBJ2-7 | TRBV18 | TRBD1 | .
CAISDPGTGNTEAFF | TGTGCCATCAGTGACCCCGGGACAGGGAACACTGAAGCTTTCTTT | TRBJ1-1 | TRBV10-3 | TRBD1 | .
CATSIHRLAGVNTGELFF | TGTGCCACCAGCATCCACCGACTAGCGGGGGTGAACACCGGGGAGCTGTTTTTT | TRBJ2-2 | TRBV15 | TRBD2 | once
CASSFQGNYGTDTQYF | TGTGCCAGCAGCTTCCAGGGGAATTACGGGACAGATACGCAGTATTTT | TRBJ2-3 | TRBV7-2 | . | .
CASSWYRGTMDENIQYF | TGCGCCAGCAGCTGGTACAGGGGTACGATGGATGAGAACATTCAGTACTTC | TRBJ2-4 | TRBV4-3 | TRBD1 | .
CASSLGQESYGYTF | TGTGCCAGCAGCTTAGGGCAGGAAAGCTATGGCTACACCTTC | TRBJ1-2 | TRBV7-2 | . | few
CASSLIGRDEQYF | TGTGCCAGCAGCTTAATCGGGAGGGACGAGCAGTACTTC | TRBJ2-7 | TRBV7-9 | TRBD2 | .
CATSPLAPLDTQYF | TGTGCCACCAGTCCTTTGGCCCCTTTAGATACGCAGTATTTT | TRBJ2-3 | TRBV6-1 | . | .
CASSLGQGNQPQHF | TGTGCCAGCAGTTTGGGACAGGGCAATCAGCCCCAGCATTTT | TRBJ1-5 | TRBV28 | TRBD1 | .
CACVADTGELFF | TGCGCCTGTGTGGCGGACACCGGGGAGCTGTTTTTT | TRBJ2-2 | TRBV28 | . | .
CASSLGRAGTTNEKLFF | TGTGCCAGCAGCTTGGGCCGGGCGGGGACAACTAATGAAAAACTGTTTTTT | TRBJ1-4 | TRBV7-9 | . | .
CASSPSFGPLYNEQFF | TGTGCCAGTAGCCCATCCTTTGGTCCTCTATACAATGAGCAGTTCTTC | TRBJ2-1 | TRBV19 | . | once